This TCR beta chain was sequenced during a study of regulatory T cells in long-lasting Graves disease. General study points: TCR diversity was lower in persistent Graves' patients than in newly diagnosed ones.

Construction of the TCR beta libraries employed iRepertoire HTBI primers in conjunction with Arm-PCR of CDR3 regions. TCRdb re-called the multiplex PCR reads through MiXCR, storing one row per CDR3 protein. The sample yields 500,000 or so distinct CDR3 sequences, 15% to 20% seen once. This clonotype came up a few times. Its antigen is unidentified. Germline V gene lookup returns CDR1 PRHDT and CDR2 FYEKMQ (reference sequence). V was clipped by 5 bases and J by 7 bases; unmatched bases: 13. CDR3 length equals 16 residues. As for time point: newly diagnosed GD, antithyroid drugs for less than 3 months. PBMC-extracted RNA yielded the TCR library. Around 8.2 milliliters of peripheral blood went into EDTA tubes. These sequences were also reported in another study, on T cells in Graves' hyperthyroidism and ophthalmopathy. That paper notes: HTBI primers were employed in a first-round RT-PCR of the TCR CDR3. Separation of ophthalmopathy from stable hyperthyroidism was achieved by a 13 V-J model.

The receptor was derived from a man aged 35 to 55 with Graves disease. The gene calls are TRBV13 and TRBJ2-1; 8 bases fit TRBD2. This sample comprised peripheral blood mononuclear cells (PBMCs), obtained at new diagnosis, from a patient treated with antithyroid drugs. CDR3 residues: CASSPTGTSGENEQFF. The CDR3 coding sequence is TGTGCCAGCAGCCCAACCGGGACTAGTGGGGAGAATGAGCAGTTCTTC.